A selection of T cell receptor beta chains follows, all from one sample in a study of blood T cell repertoires in COVID-19. Method: immunoSEQ multiplex PCR; TCRdb's copy keeps in-frame clones and lacks some. The table includes approximately 140,000 clones, 75% to 90% detected once. Material: PBMCs or T cells enriched from blood (not recorded which). The receptors derive from a woman aged 50 to 60 who had recovered from COVID-19. The CDR3 runs from the conserved cysteine through the conserved F or W. Fields, in order: CDR3 protein, CDR3 DNA, D gene, V gene, CDR3 length, clone size, J gene. D genes are given only for firm matches. Some rows have no size entry. The others give once, few or many, or a class for an expanded clone.

cdr3_aa: CASSFKGPQWGPYNEQFF
cdr3_nt: TGTGCCAGCAGCTTCAAGGGGCCTCAGTGGGGGCCCTACAATGAGCAGTTCTTC
d_call: -
v_call: TRBV5-6
cdr3_length: 18
clone_size: -
j_call: TRBJ2-1

cdr3_aa: CSVQDRENTGELFF
cdr3_nt: TGCAGCGTCCAGGACAGGGAGAACACCGGGGAGCTGTTTTTT
d_call: TRBD1
v_call: TRBV29-1
cdr3_length: 14
clone_size: -
j_call: TRBJ2-2

cdr3_aa: CASSQLGHIGNTIYF
cdr3_nt: TGTGCCAGCAGCCAGCTGGGACACATTGGAAACACCATATATTTT
d_call: -
v_call: TRBV3-1/TRBV3-2
cdr3_length: 15
clone_size: -
j_call: TRBJ1-3

cdr3_aa: CASSVSHSVSGGTPTDTQYF
cdr3_nt: TGTGCCAGCAGCGTTAGTCATAGCGTTAGCGGGGGGACCCCCACAGATACGCAGTATTTT
d_call: TRBD2
v_call: TRBV13
cdr3_length: 20
clone_size: -
j_call: TRBJ2-3

cdr3_aa: CASSPGSSGGPYYEQYF
cdr3_nt: TGTGCCAGCTCACCAGGCTCTAGCGGGGGGCCATACTACGAGCAGTACTTC
d_call: TRBD2
v_call: TRBV18
cdr3_length: 17
clone_size: -
j_call: TRBJ2-7

cdr3_aa: CASSWGGTEAFF
cdr3_nt: TGTGCCAGCTCTTGGGGAGGGACTGAAGCTTTCTTT
d_call: -
v_call: TRBV27
cdr3_length: 12
clone_size: -
j_call: TRBJ1-1

cdr3_aa: CASSLSQGSNYGYTF
cdr3_nt: TGCGCCAGCAGCTTGTCGCAGGGGTCTAACTATGGCTACACCTTC
d_call: -
v_call: TRBV5-1
cdr3_length: 15
clone_size: once
j_call: TRBJ1-2

cdr3_aa: CASSPRYSYNEQFF
cdr3_nt: TGTGCCAGCAGCCCGCGATACTCCTACAATGAGCAGTTCTTC
d_call: -
v_call: TRBV9
cdr3_length: 14
clone_size: -
j_call: TRBJ2-1

cdr3_aa: CASTLGGSGAYEQYF
cdr3_nt: TGTGCCAGCACCCTAGGTGGGAGCGGTGCCTACGAGCAGTACTTC
d_call: -
v_call: TRBV7-2
cdr3_length: 15
clone_size: -
j_call: TRBJ2-7

cdr3_aa: CATSRGQARNTEAFF
cdr3_nt: TGTGCCACCAGCAGAGGCCAGGCTCGGAACACTGAAGCTTTCTTT
d_call: -
v_call: TRBV15
cdr3_length: 15
clone_size: -
j_call: TRBJ1-1

cdr3_aa: CASSLLSSGNTIYF
cdr3_nt: TGTGCCAGCAGCTTATTGAGCTCTGGAAACACCATATATTTT
d_call: -
v_call: TRBV7-2
cdr3_length: 14
clone_size: -
j_call: TRBJ1-3

cdr3_aa: CASSQTSGGATDTQYF
cdr3_nt: TGTGCCAGCAGCCAAACTAGCGGGGGGGCCACAGATACGCAGTATTTT
d_call: TRBD2
v_call: TRBV14
cdr3_length: 16
clone_size: -
j_call: TRBJ2-3

cdr3_aa: CASSPDSGSGNTIYF
cdr3_nt: TGTGCCAGCAGCCCGGACAGTGGCTCTGGAAACACCATATATTTT
d_call: -
v_call: TRBV7-3
cdr3_length: 15
clone_size: -
j_call: TRBJ1-3

cdr3_aa: CSVSQGDNYGYTF
cdr3_nt: TGCAGCGTTTCCCAGGGGGATAACTATGGCTACACCTTC
d_call: TRBD1
v_call: TRBV29-1
cdr3_length: 13
clone_size: -
j_call: TRBJ1-2

cdr3_aa: CAISEDRVGKAFF
cdr3_nt: TGTGCCATCAGTGAGGACAGGGTTGGGAAAGCTTTCTTT
d_call: TRBD1
v_call: TRBV10-3
cdr3_length: 13
clone_size: -
j_call: TRBJ1-1

cdr3_aa: CASSLGTSLGHVNTEAFF
cdr3_nt: TGTGCCAGCAGCTTAGGGACGTCTCTGGGACACGTAAACACTGAAGCTTTCTTT
d_call: -
v_call: TRBV7-2
cdr3_length: 18
clone_size: -
j_call: TRBJ1-1

cdr3_aa: CASSDHRVGRGYTF
cdr3_nt: TGTGCCAGCAGTGATCACAGGGTTGGACGGGGCTACACCTTC
d_call: -
v_call: TRBV2
cdr3_length: 14
clone_size: -
j_call: TRBJ1-2

cdr3_aa: CASSRPGGGGNTEAFF
cdr3_nt: TGTGCCAGCAGCCGCCCCGGGGGAGGGGGAAACACTGAAGCTTTCTTT
d_call: -
v_call: TRBV5-4
cdr3_length: 16
clone_size: -
j_call: TRBJ1-1

cdr3_aa: CASSEHSAVIGYTF
cdr3_nt: TGTGCCAGCAGTGAACATAGTGCCGTCATTGGCTACACCTTC
d_call: -
v_call: TRBV6-1
cdr3_length: 14
clone_size: -
j_call: TRBJ1-2

cdr3_aa: CASSEGTGRLSYGYTF
cdr3_nt: TGTGCCAGCAGTGAAGGGACAGGGAGGTTGTCCTATGGCTACACCTTC
d_call: TRBD1
v_call: TRBV6-1
cdr3_length: 16
clone_size: -
j_call: TRBJ1-2

cdr3_aa: CASSEGQGVYEQYF
cdr3_nt: TGTGCCAGCAGTGAAGGACAGGGGGTGTACGAGCAGTACTTC
d_call: TRBD1
v_call: TRBV2
cdr3_length: 14
clone_size: -
j_call: TRBJ2-7

cdr3_aa: CASSLPREWNEQFF
cdr3_nt: TGCGCCAGCAGCTTGCCCAGGGAATGGAATGAGCAGTTCTTC
d_call: -
v_call: TRBV5-1
cdr3_length: 14
clone_size: -
j_call: TRBJ2-1

cdr3_aa: CASRFPGNYGYTF
cdr3_nt: TGTGCCAGTAGGTTTCCAGGGAACTATGGCTACACCTTC
d_call: -
v_call: TRBV19
cdr3_length: 13
clone_size: -
j_call: TRBJ1-2

cdr3_aa: CASSQEGGALKYNEQFF
cdr3_nt: TGTGCCAGCAGCCAAGAAGGAGGGGCCCTCAAGTACAATGAGCAGTTCTTC
d_call: -
v_call: TRBV3-1/TRBV3-2
cdr3_length: 17
clone_size: -
j_call: TRBJ2-1